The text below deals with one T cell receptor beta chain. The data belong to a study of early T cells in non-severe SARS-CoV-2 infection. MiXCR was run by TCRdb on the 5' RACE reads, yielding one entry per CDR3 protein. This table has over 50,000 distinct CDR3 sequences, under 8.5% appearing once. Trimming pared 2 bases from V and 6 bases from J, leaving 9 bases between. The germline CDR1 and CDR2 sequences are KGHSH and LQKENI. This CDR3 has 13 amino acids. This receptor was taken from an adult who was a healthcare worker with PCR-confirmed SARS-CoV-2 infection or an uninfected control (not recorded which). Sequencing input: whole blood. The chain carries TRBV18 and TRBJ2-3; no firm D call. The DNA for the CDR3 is TGTGCCAGCTCACCAGGGCTAAGCGATACGCAGTATTTT. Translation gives CASSPGLSDTQYF.